These T cell receptor beta chains were read from a single sample in a study of metastatic and nonmetastatic thyroid tumors. Using MiXCR, TCRdb reanalyzed the PCR reads. In the table there are 30,000 to 35,000 clones, roughly 20% of which are singletons. The source material was blood. These receptors originate from a female donor with papillary thyroid cancer or a benign thyroid nodule (not recorded which). Some clones in this sample may be carry-over from other donors' samples. Each CDR3 is given without its conserved first and last residue.

v_call,j_call,cdr3_aa
TRBV10-1,TRBJ2-7,ASRPKTGFGSYEQY
TRBV6-1,TRBJ2-3,ASSELGDYFTDTQY
TRBV6-2/TRBV6-3,TRBJ2-3,ASAQTDTQY
TRBV29-1,TRBJ2-3,SVEASSGGPPDTQY
TRBV19,TRBJ1-5,ASSLNSNQPQH
TRBV4-2,TRBJ2-3,ASSQGGAGSTDTQY
TRBV6-5,TRBJ2-7,ASSYRQGEFDEQY
TRBV20-1,TRBJ2-1,SARARAGLEQF
TRBV20-1,TRBJ2-1,SARGTPSYNEQF
TRBV7-2,TRBJ2-1,ASSLALAYNEQF
TRBV6-2/TRBV6-3,TRBJ2-5,ASSLGQETQY
TRBV6-1,TRBJ2-2,ASSAQGIGELF
TRBV20-1,TRBJ1-2,SAGVSDGYT